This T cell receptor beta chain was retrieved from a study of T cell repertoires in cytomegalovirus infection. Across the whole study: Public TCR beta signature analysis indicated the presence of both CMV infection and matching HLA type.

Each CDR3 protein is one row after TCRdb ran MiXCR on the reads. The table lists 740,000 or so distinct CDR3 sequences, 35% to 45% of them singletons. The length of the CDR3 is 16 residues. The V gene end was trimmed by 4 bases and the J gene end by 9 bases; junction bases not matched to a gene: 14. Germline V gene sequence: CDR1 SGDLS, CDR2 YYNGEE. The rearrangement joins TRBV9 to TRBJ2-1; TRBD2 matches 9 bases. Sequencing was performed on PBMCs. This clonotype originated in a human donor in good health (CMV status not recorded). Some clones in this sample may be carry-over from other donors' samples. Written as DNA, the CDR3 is TGTGCCAGCAGCATAGGGGGTAGCGGGAGAAGGAGTGAGCAGTTCTTC. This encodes CASSIGGSGRRSEQFF.